This TCR beta chain was obtained from a study of T cell responses to AZD1222 COVID-19 vaccine (dated by TCRdb to about 2021). General notes on the study: Because spike-specific TCR depth and breadth did not differ between the two schedules, AZD1222 recipients who got a second dose at roughly 4 weeks were pooled with those who got a second dose at roughly 12 weeks. A total of approximately 250 trial participants underwent TCR sequencing, of whom about 200 had received two doses of AZD1222 and roughly 26 had received two doses of the MenACWY control vaccine. Enrollment into the trials was organized by age into subgroups of 18-55, 56-69 and 70-plus years, and those subgroups contained about 160, 30 and 59 TCR-sequenced participants, respectively.

The time point label on this specimen signifies: baseline before first vaccination. Vaccinee samples came from UK trials COV001 and COV002, including a single-blind randomized controlled phase 2/3 trial of AZD1222 (ChAdOx1 nCoV-19) in healthy adults. Trial participant PBMC samples were collected at day 0 and day 28 after the second dose for TCRbeta chain sequencing. The CDR3 regions of human TCRbeta chains were subjected to immunosequencing. In the authors' own workflow: TCRs in the repertoires were compared against a reference library of SARS-CoV-2-specific TCRs that had been generated with the MIRA antigen-specificity platform. Breadth was defined as the fraction of unique TCRs that were SARS-CoV-2-associated. Depth was defined as the fraction of total T cells that were SARS-CoV-2-associated. Each spike-specific TCR was assigned to its reactive spike region and to a CD4 or CD8 class using the MIRA data. Log10-transformed breadth and depth values were compared by one-way ANOVA with Sidak's multiple comparisons tests. Not all clones reach the TCRdb copy of this immuneACCESS table, which keeps in-frame sequences only. Checked studies attribute under half of the gap to unresolved V genes and leave the rest unexplained. V and J calls and clone size come straight from that table; D and trimming were deduced from the DNA. This sample holds around 140,000 clones; under 95% were observed only once. The top ten clonotypes cover 7.5% to 9.5% of the sample.

Via the germline V gene, CDR1 is MNHEY and CDR2 SVGEGT. The junction shows trimming of 2 bases on V and 3 bases on J, and the gene matches do not reach 7 bases of it. The CDR3 contains 16 residues, cysteine and phenylalanine counted. Only CDR3 DNA remains: 48 bases, in frame from the first base. Beyond this particular receptor, the publication reports: Participants were mostly white British and included more females than males, and it was suggested by the authors that clonal diversity may have been underestimated. The 56-69-year group was small, and its depth increase did not reach significance, likely because of low power. Epitopes outside the regions mutated in the B.1.351 and B.1.1.7 variants were reportedly recognized by nearly half of the unique spike-specific TCRs. Because no day 14 peak-response samples were available, the repertoires could be characterized only after the peak T cell response. The vaccine-associated CD4 TCRs covered the entire spike protein, and the dominant responses fell in regions 160-218 and 743-854. Conclusions about previously exposed vaccinees were limited because only six or seven AZD1222 recipients were SARS-CoV-2 seropositive at baseline. Spike-specific TCR breadth and depth rose significantly after two AZD1222 doses compared with day 0 and with MenACWY recipients.

Of note for this clone: It has no known antigen specificity. Nothing much larger sits one base from this clone, and base qualities are not available.

The rearranged chain carries TRBV6-2 or TRBV6-3 and TRBJ1-2; 9 bases in the junction line up with TRBD1. This material consisted of peripheral blood, taken on day 0 of AZD1222 vaccination. The clonotype was recovered from an adult in good health. The CDR3 protein: CASSYADRGYHYGYTF. Read as DNA, the sequence is TGTGCCAGCAGTTACGCGGACAGGGGATACCACTATGGCTACACCTTC.